The present entry profiles one TCR beta chain with its context. The sample originates from a study of blood T cells in healthy people across ages. Primers used in a second PCR of about 6 to 11 cycles were a sample-barcoded 5' primer and a J-beta primer mix. A template-switch adaptor with 12 random nucleotides tagged each cDNA molecule. TCRdb passed the 5' RACE reads through MiXCR, listing each CDR3 protein once. The sample includes fewer than 800,000 distinct CDR3 sequences, around half of them seen just once. The CDR3 consists of 15 residues. V shed 2 bases and J shed 4 bases, with 9 bases lying between them. Looked up from germline, CDR1 is LGHNA and CDR2 is YNFKEQ.

The sample comprised blood. The chain is built from TRBV4-2 and TRBJ2-6; D call uncertain. This TCR derives from a woman aged 55-70 years in good health. The CDR3 spells CASSQRAFGANVLTF. CDR3 sequence (DNA): TGTGCCAGCAGCCAACGCGCGTTCGGGGCCAACGTCCTGACTTTC.